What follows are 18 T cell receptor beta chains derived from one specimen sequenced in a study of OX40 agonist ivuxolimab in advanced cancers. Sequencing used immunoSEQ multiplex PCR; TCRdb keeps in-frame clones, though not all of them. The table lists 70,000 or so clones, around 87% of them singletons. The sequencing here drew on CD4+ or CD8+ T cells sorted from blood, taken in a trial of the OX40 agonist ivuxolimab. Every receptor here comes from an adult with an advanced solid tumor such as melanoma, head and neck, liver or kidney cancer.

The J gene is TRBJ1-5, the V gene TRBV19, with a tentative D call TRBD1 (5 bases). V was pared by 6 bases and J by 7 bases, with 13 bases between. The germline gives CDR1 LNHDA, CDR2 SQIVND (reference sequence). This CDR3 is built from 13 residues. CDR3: CASSRGSGQPQHF. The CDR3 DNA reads TGTGCCAGTAGCCGGGGGTCAGGGCAGCCCCAGCATTTT.

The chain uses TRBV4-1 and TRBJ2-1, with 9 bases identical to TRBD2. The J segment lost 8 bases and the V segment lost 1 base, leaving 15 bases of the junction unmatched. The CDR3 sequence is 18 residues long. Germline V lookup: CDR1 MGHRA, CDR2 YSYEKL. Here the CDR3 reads CASSQVMAGGPKGHEQFF. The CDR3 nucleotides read TGCGCCAGCAGCCAAGTAATGGCGGGAGGGCCTAAGGGCCATGAGCAGTTCTTC.

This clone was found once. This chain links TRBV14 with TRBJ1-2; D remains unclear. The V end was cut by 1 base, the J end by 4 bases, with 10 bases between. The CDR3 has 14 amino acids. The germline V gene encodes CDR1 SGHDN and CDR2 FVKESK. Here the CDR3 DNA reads TGTGCCAGCAGCCAAGTTGGGAGCGGCTATGGCTACACCTTC. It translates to CASSQVGSGYGYTF.

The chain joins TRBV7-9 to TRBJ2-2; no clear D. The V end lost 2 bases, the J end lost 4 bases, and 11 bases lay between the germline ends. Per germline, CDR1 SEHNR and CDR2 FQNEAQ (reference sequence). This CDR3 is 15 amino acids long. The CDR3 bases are TGTGCCAGCAGCTTATTGGCAGGCCCCACCGGGGAGCTGTTTTTT. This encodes CASSLLAGPTGELFF.

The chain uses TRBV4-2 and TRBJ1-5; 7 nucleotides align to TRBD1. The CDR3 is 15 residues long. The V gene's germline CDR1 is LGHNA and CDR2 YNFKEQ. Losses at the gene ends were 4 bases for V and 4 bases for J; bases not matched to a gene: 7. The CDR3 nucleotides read TGTGCCAGCAGCCCGAATACAGGGGTTAATCAGCCCCAGCATTTT. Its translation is CASSPNTGVNQPQHF.

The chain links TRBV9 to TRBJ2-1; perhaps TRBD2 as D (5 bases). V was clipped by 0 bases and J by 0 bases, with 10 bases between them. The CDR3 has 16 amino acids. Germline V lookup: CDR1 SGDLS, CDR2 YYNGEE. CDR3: CASSVDSGSSYNEQFF. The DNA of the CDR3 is TGTGCCAGCAGCGTAGACTCGGGGAGCTCCTACAATGAGCAGTTCTTC.

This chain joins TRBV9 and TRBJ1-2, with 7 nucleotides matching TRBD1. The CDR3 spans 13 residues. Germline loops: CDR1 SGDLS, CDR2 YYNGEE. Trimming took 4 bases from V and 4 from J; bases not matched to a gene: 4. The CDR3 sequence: CASSQTGIYGYTF. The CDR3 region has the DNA TGTGCCAGCAGCCAGACAGGGATCTATGGCTACACCTTC.

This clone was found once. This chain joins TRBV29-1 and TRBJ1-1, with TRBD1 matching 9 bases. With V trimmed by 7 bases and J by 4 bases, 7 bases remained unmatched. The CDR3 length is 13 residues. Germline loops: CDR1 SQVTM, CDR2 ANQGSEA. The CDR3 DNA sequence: TGCAGCGAAAAGGACAGGGGAAGCACTGAAGCTTTCTTT. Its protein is CSEKDRGSTEAFF.

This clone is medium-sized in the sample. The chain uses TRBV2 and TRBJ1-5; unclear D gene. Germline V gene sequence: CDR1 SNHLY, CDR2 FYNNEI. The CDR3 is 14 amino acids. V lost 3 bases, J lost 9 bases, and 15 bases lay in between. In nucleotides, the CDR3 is TGTGCCAGCAGTGAGATAGGCGAACGGGGGCCCCAGCATTTT. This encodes CASSEIGERGPQHF.

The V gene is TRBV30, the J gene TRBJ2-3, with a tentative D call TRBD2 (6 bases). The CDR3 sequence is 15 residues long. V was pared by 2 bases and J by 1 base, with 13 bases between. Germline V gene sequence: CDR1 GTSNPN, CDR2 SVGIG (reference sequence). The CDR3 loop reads CAWSPGSGGTDTQYF. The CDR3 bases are TGTGCCTGGAGTCCCGGCTCGGGGGGCACAGATACGCAGTATTTT.

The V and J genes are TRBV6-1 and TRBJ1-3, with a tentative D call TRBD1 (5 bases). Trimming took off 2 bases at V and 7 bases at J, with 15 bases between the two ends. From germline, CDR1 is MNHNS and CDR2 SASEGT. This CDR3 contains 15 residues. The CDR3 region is CASSETPGPANTIYF. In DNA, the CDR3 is TGTGCCAGCAGTGAAACGCCGGGGCCGGCGAACACCATATATTTT.

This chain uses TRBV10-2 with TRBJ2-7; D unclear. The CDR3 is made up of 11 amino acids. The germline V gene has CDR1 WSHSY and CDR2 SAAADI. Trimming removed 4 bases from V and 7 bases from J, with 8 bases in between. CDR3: CASSALEEQYF. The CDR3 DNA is TGCGCCAGCAGTGCCTTGGAGGAGCAGTACTTC.

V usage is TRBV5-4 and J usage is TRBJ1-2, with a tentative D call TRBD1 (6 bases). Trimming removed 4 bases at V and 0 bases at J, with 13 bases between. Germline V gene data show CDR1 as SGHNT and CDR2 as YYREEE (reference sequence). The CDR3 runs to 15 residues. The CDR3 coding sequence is TGTGCCAGCAGCGAGGACAGATTAGCTAACTATGGCTACACCTTC. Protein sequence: CASSEDRLANYGYTF. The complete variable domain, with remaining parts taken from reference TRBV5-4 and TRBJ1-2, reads ETGVTQSPTHLIKTRGQQVTLRCSSQSGHNTVSWYQQALGQGPQFIFQYYREEENGRGNFPPRFSGLQFPNYSSELNVNALELDDSALYLCASSEDRLANYGYTFGSGTRLTVV.

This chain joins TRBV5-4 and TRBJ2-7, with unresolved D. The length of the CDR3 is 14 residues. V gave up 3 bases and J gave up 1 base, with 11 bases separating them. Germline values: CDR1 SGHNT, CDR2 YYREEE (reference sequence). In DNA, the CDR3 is TGTGCCAGCAGCTCAAGGACGGCGTCCTACGAGCAGTACTTC. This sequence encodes CASSSRTASYEQYF.

CDR3 region: CASSLELAAGTQYF. CDR3 nucleotides: TGTGCCAGCAGCTTAGAGCTTGCGGCGGGGACCCAGTACTTC. V usage is TRBV7-6 and J usage is TRBJ2-5; possibly TRBD2 for D (5 bases). This CDR3 has 14 amino acids. V was trimmed by 1 base and J by 7 bases, leaving 13 bases between them. From germline, CDR1 is SGHVS and CDR2 FNYEAQ.

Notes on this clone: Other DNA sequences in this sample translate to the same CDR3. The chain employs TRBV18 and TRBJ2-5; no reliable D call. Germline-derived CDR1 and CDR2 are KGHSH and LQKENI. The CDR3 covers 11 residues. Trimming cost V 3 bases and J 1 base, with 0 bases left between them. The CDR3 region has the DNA TGTGCCAGCTCACCCCAAGAGACCCAGTACTTC. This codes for CASSPQETQYF.

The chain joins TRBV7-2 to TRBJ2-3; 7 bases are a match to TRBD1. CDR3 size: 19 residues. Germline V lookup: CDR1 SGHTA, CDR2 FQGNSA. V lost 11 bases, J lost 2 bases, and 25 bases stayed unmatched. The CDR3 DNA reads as TGTGCCGTAGCCGGTAGGGGACAGTCCCTCTTCGACTTCACAGATACGCAGTATTTT. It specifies CAVAGRGQSLFDFTDTQYF.

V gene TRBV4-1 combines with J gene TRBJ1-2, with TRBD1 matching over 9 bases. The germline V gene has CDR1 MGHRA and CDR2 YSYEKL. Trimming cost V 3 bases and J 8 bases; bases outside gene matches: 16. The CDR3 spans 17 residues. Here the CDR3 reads CASSQDTGTGSVGGYTF. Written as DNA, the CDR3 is TGCGCCAGCAGCCAGGATACCGGGACAGGGTCAGTGGGCGGCTACACCTTC.